The rows below give T cell receptor beta chains drawn from one sample of a study of neoadjuvant anti-PD-1 for oral cavity cancer. TCRdb's table, derived via immunoSEQ multiplex PCR, lists solely in-frame clones and lacks some. The sample lists approximately 17,000 clones, under 75% occurring once. The sequences come from PBMCs, collected before nivolumab (anti-PD-1) treatment. The receptors here all came from a person aged 35-79 years with oral cavity squamous cell carcinoma. The CDR3 runs from the conserved cysteine through the conserved F or W. D genes are given only for firm matches. Clone size is given for some rows only: seen once, a few or many times, or a class if the clone is expanded.

d_call,clone_size,v_call,j_call,cdr3_length,cdr3_aa,cdr3_nt
NA,few,TRBV14,TRBJ1-2,14,CASSQEKAGYGYTF,TGTGCCAGCAGCCAAGAAAAAGCAGGCTATGGCTACACCTTC
NA,NA,TRBV19,TRBJ2-7,12,CASSIGLGEQYF,TGTGCCAGTTCCATAGGCCTGGGCGAGCAGTACTTC
NA,NA,TRBV6-1,TRBJ1-5,12,CASSHPNQPQHF,TGTGCCAGCAGTCATCCCAATCAGCCCCAGCATTTT
NA,NA,TRBV5-1,TRBJ2-2,13,CASSLAATGELFF,TGCGCCAGCAGCTTGGCCGCCACCGGGGAGCTGTTTTTT
TRBD2,NA,TRBV27,TRBJ2-2,18,CASSLGPRGGGDTGELFF,TGTGCCAGCAGTTTAGGGCCCCGGGGGGGAGGGGACACCGGGGAGCTGTTTTTT
NA,NA,TRBV6-5,TRBJ2-1,12,CASGPGVDEQFF,TGTGCCAGCGGCCCCGGGGTCGATGAGCAGTTCTTC
NA,NA,TRBV7-9,TRBJ2-7,14,CASSLGPPSYEQYF,TGTGCCAGCAGCCTCGGGCCCCCCTCCTACGAGCAGTACTTC
NA,NA,TRBV10-1,TRBJ2-2,15,CASSDGGRGGGELFF,TGCGCCAGCAGTGATGGCGGGAGAGGGGGCGGGGAGCTGTTTTTT
NA,NA,TRBV2,TRBJ1-1,16,CASSEARVTRGPEAFF,TGTGCCAGCAGTGAAGCGCGGGTAACCAGGGGTCCTGAAGCTTTCTTT
TRBD1,few,TRBV30,TRBJ1-1,14,CAWEGQTMNTEAFF,TGTGCCTGGGAGGGACAGACAATGAACACTGAAGCTTTCTTT
NA,NA,TRBV5-1,TRBJ2-5,12,CASSLDKETQYF,TGCGCCAGCAGCTTGGATAAGGAGACCCAGTACTTC
TRBD2,NA,TRBV7-6,TRBJ2-5,17,CASSFLWTGGGQETQYF,TGTGCCAGCAGCTTTTTGTGGACGGGAGGAGGACAAGAGACCCAGTACTTC
NA,NA,TRBV6-5,TRBJ2-3,16,CASSYQGEGNTYTQYF,TGTGCCAGCAGTTACCAAGGCGAGGGGAACACATATACGCAGTATTTT
NA,NA,TRBV6-1,TRBJ1-1,15,CASSEVDSLYAEAFF,TGTGCCAGCAGTGAAGTTGACAGCCTCTATGCTGAAGCTTTCTTT
NA,NA,TRBV6-6,TRBJ1-5,14,CASSYWGQGQPQHF,TGTGCCAGCAGTTATTGGGGTCAGGGTCAGCCCCAGCATTTT
NA,few,TRBV19,TRBJ1-4,15,CASREGTATNEKLFF,TGTGCCAGTAGGGAGGGGACGGCGACTAATGAAAAACTGTTTTTT
NA,NA,TRBV19,TRBJ1-4,15,CASSSSDSFNEKLFF,TGTGCCAGTAGTTCTTCGGACAGCTTTAATGAAAAACTGTTTTTT
NA,NA,TRBV5-4,TRBJ2-5,17,CASSLMGQGRDQETQYF,TGTGCCAGCAGCCTGATGGGGCAGGGGAGGGACCAAGAGACCCAGTACTTC
NA,NA,TRBV25-1,TRBJ1-1,14,CASSGLPKATEAFF,TGTGCCAGCAGTGGCCTCCCGAAGGCCACTGAAGCTTTCTTT
NA,few,TRBV7-9,TRBJ1-5,15,CASVEGETDNQPQHF,TGTGCCAGCGTGGAGGGAGAGACAGACAATCAGCCCCAGCATTTT
NA,NA,TRBV6-5,TRBJ2-2,13,CASSYAVAGELFF,TGTGCCAGCAGTTACGCGGTCGCCGGGGAGCTGTTTTTT
TRBD2,NA,TRBV30,TRBJ2-1,16,CAWSVGAGGPIDEQFF,TGTGCCTGGAGTGTCGGAGCGGGAGGGCCTATAGATGAGCAGTTCTTC
TRBD1,few,TRBV6-6,TRBJ2-7,12,CASRQGAWEQYF,TGTGCCAGCAGACAGGGGGCTTGGGAGCAGTACTTC
NA,NA,TRBV19,TRBJ2-7,13,CATRLRQGLEQYF,TGTGCCACCAGGCTGCGACAGGGACTCGAGCAGTACTTC
NA,few,TRBV27,TRBJ1-5,13,CASSLSFDQPQHF,TGTGCCAGCAGTTTATCGTTCGATCAGCCCCAGCATTTT
NA,NA,TRBV4-1,TRBJ1-5,15,CASSQAWGGGQPQHF,TGCGCCAGCAGCCAAGCCTGGGGCGGCGGTCAGCCCCAGCATTTT
NA,NA,TRBV10-1,TRBJ1-3,14,CASSNGGPGNTIYF,TGCGCCAGCAGTAATGGAGGGCCTGGAAACACCATATATTTT
NA,NA,TRBV5-1,TRBJ1-4,15,CASSLDTLGREKLFF,TGCGCCAGCAGCTTGGATACCCTGGGTAGAGAAAAACTGTTTTTT
TRBD2,NA,TRBV5-6,TRBJ2-3,18,CASNTLSGLAIDTDTQYF,TGTGCCAGCAACACATTATCAGGACTAGCGATCGACACAGATACGCAGTATTTT
NA,NA,TRBV19,TRBJ1-5,12,CASTNWGQPQHF,TGTGCCAGTACCAATTGGGGACAGCCCCAGCATTTT
NA,NA,TRBV5-4,TRBJ2-3,16,CASSREDYSLGDTQYF,TGTGCCAGCAGCCGAGAGGACTACTCCCTTGGCGATACGCAGTATTTT
NA,NA,TRBV6-5,TRBJ2-6,15,CASRRARWGANVLTF,TGTGCCAGCAGGCGCGCCCGGTGGGGGGCCAACGTCCTGACTTTC
TRBD1,NA,TRBV25-1,TRBJ1-4,15,CASSDPTGVKEKLFF,TGTGCCAGCAGTGACCCGACAGGGGTGAAGGAAAAACTGTTTTTT
NA,NA,TRBV29-1,TRBJ1-2,10,CSVLGTGYTF,TGCAGCGTTCTTGGAACAGGCTACACCTTC
NA,few,TRBV4-1,TRBJ1-2,13,CASSQGLGTGYTF,TGCGCCAGCAGCCAAGGGTTGGGTACAGGCTACACCTTC
NA,NA,TRBV27,TRBJ2-5,14,CASSLYVGGETQYF,TGTGCCAGCAGTTTGTATGTAGGGGGAGAGACCCAGTACTTC
NA,NA,TRBV19,TRBJ2-6,13,CASETSGANVLTF,TGTGCCAGTGAGACCTCTGGGGCCAACGTCCTGACTTTC
NA,few,TRBV5-1,TRBJ2-2,14,CASSSSVNTGELFF,TGCGCCAGCAGCTCTAGCGTGAACACCGGGGAGCTGTTTTTT
NA,NA,TRBV28,TRBJ2-2,15,CASSSLSGNTGELFF,TGTGCCAGCAGTTCGTTAAGCGGTAACACCGGGGAGCTGTTTTTT
NA,NA,TRBV9,TRBJ2-1,14,CASSEGGRYNEQFF,TGTGCCAGCAGCGAAGGAGGCAGATACAATGAGCAGTTCTTC
NA,NA,TRBV30,TRBJ1-2,14,CAWSTRLSFYGYTF,TGTGCCTGGAGTACCCGCTTATCTTTCTATGGCTACACCTTC
NA,NA,TRBV7-9,TRBJ2-7,14,CASSFQAGNYEQYF,TGTGCCAGCAGCTTCCAGGCGGGTAACTACGAGCAGTACTTC
NA,NA,TRBV6-1,TRBJ2-3,13,CASSEVRGGIRYF,TGTGCCAGCAGTGAAGTTAGGGGGGGGATTAGGTATTTT
TRBD2,NA,TRBV13,TRBJ2-1,17,CASSPAAGDYRYNEQFF,TGTGCCAGCAGCCCAGCGGCGGGGGACTATAGATACAATGAGCAGTTCTTC
NA,few,TRBV12-5,TRBJ1-2,12,CASGLTNYGYTF,TGTGCTAGTGGTTTGACGAACTATGGCTACACCTTC
TRBD2,few,TRBV5-1,TRBJ2-5,16,CASSQLTSGPKETQYF,TGCGCCAGCAGCCAATTGACTAGCGGGCCGAAGGAGACCCAGTACTTC
TRBD1,NA,TRBV13,TRBJ1-4,15,CASSVTGDINEKLFF,TGTGCCAGCAGCGTGACAGGGGACATAAATGAAAAACTGTTTTTT
NA,NA,TRBV2,TRBJ2-5,14,CASSGSAVGETQYF,TGTGCCAGCAGTGGTTCAGCGGTGGGGGAGACCCAGTACTTC
NA,few,TRBV28,TRBJ1-5,13,CASRRGSAQPQHF,TGTGCCAGCCGACGGGGGAGTGCTCAGCCCCAGCATTTT
NA,NA,TRBV6-6,TRBJ1-5,15,CASSDTGNSNQPQHF,TGTGCCAGCAGTGACACAGGGAATAGCAATCAGCCCCAGCATTTT
NA,NA,TRBV10-3,TRBJ2-5,14,CAISGTGSQETQYF,TGTGCCATCAGTGGTACAGGGAGTCAAGAGACCCAGTACTTC
TRBD1,NA,TRBV7-2,TRBJ2-7,14,CASSLEDRLYEQYF,TGTGCCAGCAGCTTAGAGGACAGGCTCTACGAGCAGTACTTC
NA,medium-sized,TRBV30,TRBJ1-2,12,CAWSSVGYGYTF,TGTGCCTGGAGTTCAGTTGGCTATGGCTACACCTTC
NA,NA,TRBV29-1,TRBJ2-3,15,CSVGQGLSSTDTQYF,TGCAGCGTTGGACAGGGACTTTCTAGCACAGATACGCAGTATTTT
TRBD2,NA,TRBV5-6,TRBJ2-6,14,CASSRPGGANVLTF,TGTGCCAGCAGCCGTCCGGGAGGAGCCAACGTCCTGACTTTC
NA,few,TRBV6-6,TRBJ1-5,16,CASRSGQADSNQPQHF,TGTGCCAGCAGGTCGGGACAAGCAGATAGCAATCAGCCCCAGCATTTT